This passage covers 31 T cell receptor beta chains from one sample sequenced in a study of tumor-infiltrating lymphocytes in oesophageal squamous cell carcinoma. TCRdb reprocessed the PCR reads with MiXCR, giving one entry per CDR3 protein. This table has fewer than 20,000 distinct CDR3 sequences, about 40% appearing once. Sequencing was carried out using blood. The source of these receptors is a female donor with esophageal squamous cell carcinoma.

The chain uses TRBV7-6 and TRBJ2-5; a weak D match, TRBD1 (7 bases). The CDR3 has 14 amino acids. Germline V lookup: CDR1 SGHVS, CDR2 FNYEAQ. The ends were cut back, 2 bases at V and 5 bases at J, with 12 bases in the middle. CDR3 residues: CASSLSAGGETQYF. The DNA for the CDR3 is TGTGCCAGCAGCTTATCGGCAGGGGGGGAGACCCAGTACTTC.

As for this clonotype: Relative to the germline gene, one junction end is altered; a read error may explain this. CDR3 sequence: CASSLWDRNNEQYF. The CDR3 region has the DNA TGTGCCAGCAGCTTGTGGGACCGAAACAATGAGCAGTACTTC. V and J are TRBV5-3 and TRBJ2-5; D tentatively fits TRBD1 or TRBD2 (5 bases each). TRBV5-3 is an open reading frame whose function is uncertain. The CDR3 totals 14 residues.

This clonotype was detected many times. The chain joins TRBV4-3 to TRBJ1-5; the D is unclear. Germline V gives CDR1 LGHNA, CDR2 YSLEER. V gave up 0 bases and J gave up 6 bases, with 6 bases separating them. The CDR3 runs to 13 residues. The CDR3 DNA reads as TGCGCCAGCAGCCAAGATCCCAGTCAGCCCCAGCATTTT. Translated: CASSQDPSQPQHF.

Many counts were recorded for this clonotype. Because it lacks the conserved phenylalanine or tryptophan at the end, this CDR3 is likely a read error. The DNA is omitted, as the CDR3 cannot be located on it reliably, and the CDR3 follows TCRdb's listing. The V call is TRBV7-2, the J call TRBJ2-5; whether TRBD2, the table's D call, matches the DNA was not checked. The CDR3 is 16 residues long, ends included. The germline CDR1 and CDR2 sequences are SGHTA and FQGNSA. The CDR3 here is CASTLAAGANEQYFGN.

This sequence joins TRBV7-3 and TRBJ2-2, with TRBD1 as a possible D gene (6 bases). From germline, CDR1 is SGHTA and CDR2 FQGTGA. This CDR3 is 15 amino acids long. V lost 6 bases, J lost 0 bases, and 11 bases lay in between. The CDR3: CASSEQGPNTGELFF. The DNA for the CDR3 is TGTGCCAGCAGTGAACAGGGTCCGAACACCGGGGAGCTGTTTTTT.

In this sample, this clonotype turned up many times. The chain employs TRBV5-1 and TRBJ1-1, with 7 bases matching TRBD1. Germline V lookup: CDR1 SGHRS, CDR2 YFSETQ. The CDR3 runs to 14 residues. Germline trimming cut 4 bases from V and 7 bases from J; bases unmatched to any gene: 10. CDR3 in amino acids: CASSQDRVRGEAFF. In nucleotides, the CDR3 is TGCGCCAGCAGCCAAGACAGGGTGCGGGGTGAAGCTTTCTTT.

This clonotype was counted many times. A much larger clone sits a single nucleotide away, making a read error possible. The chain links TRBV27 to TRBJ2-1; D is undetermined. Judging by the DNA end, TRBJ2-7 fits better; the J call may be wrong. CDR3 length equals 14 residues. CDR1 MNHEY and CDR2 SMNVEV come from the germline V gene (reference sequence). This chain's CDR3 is CASSSRSSYNEQYF. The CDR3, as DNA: TGTGCCAGCAGTTCCAGGAGCTCCTACAATGAGCAGTACTTC.

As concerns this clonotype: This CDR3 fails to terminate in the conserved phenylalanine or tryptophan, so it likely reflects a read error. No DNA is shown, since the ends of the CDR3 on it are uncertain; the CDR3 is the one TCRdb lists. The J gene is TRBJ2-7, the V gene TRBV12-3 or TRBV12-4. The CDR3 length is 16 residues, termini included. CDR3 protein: CASSRVRPNYGYTFGS.

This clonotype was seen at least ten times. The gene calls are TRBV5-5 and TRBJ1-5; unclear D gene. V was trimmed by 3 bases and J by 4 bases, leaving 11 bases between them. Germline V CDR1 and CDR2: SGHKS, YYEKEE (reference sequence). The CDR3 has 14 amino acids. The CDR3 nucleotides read TGTGCCAGCAGCTCGGGTCTCCTTAATCAGCCCCAGCATTTT. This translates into CASSSGLLNQPQHF.

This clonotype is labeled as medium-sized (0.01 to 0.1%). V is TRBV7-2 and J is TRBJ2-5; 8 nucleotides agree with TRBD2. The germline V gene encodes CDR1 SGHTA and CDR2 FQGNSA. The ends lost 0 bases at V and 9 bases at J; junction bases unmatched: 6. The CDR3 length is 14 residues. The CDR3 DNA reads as TGTGCCAGCAGCTTAGCTAGCGGGGACCGCGCCCAGTACTTC. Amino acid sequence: CASSLASGDRAQYF.

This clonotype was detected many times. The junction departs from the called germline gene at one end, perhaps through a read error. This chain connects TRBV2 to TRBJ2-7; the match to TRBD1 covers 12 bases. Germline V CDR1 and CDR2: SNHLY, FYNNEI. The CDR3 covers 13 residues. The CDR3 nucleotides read TGTGCCTCCCGGGACAGGGGGCCTTCACCCCTCCACTTC. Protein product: CASRDRGPSPLHF.

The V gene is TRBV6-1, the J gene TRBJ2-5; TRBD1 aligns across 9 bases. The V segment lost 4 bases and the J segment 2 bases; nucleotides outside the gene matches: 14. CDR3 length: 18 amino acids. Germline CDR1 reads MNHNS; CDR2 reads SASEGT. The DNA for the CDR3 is TGTGCCAGCAGTGGGGGGAAGTGGACAGGGGCGAAGCAAGAGACCCAGTACTTC. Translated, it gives CASSGGKWTGAKQETQYF.

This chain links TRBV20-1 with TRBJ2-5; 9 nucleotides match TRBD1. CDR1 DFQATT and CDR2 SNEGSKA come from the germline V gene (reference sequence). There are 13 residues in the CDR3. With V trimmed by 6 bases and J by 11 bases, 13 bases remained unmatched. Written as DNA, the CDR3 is TGCAGTGCACAAGGACAGGGGAAAGCGGTGCAGTACTTC. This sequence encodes CSAQGQGKAVQYF.

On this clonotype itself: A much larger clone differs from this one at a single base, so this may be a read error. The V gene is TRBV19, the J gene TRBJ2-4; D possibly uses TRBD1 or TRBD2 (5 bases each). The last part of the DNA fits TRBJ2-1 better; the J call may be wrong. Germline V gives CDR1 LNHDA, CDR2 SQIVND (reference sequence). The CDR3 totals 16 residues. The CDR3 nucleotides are TGTGCCAGTAGGATCGGGGCAGCCCTAGCCAAAAACATTCAGTTCTTC. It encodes CASRIGAALAKNIQFF.

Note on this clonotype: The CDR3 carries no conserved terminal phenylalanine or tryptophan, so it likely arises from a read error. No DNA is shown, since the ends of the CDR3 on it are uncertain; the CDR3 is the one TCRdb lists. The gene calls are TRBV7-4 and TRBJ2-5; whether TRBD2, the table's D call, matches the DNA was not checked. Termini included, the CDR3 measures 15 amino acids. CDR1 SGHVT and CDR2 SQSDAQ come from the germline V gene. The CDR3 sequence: CASSFGMNSPLHFGN.

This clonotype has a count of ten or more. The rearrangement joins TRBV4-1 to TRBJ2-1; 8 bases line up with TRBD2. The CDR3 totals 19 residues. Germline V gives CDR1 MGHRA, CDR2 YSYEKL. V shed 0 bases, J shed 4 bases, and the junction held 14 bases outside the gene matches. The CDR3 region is CASSQDGVGGTSPYNEQFF. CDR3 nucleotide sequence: TGCGCCAGCAGCCAAGATGGGGTAGGCGGGACTAGTCCTTACAATGAGCAGTTCTTC.

CDR3 in DNA: TGTGCCAGCAGCTTCCCAGGCGGAGCCTACGAGCAGTACTTC. Translated, it gives CASSFPGGAYEQYF. The chain uses TRBV7-2 and TRBJ2-5, with unresolved D. The DNA end lines up better with TRBJ2-7; the J call may be wrong. The germline CDR1 and CDR2 sequences are SGHTA and FQGNSA. The CDR3 consists of 14 residues.

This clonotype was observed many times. For the CDR3, the DNA is TGTGCCAGTAGTGCGGGGACAGAATATTCACCCCTCCACTTT. As protein: CASSAGTEYSPLHF. V and J are TRBV19 and TRBJ1-6; 7 bases agree with TRBD1. From germline, CDR1 is LNHDA and CDR2 SQIVND (reference sequence). The CDR3 covers 14 residues. Trimming cost V 5 bases and J 8 bases; bases outside gene matches: 6.

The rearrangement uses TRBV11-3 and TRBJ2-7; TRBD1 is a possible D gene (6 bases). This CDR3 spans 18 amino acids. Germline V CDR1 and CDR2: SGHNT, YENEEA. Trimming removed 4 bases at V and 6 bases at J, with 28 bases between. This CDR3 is CASSSSRGPLARGFEQYF. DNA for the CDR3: TGTGCCAGCAGCTCCTCACGCGGCCCCCTGGCCAGGGGTTTCGAGCAGTACTTC.

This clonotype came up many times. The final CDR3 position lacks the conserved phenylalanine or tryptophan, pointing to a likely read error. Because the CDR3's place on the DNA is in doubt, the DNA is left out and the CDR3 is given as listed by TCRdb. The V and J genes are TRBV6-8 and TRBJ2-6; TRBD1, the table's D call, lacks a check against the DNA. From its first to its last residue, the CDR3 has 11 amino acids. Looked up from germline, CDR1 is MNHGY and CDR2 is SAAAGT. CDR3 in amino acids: CWGNGIRDQDM.

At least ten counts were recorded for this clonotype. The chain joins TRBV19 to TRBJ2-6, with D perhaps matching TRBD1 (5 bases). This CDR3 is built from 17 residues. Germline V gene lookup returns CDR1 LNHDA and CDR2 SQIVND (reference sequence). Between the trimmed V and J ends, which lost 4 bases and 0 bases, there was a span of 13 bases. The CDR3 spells CASSTGSRLSGANVLTF. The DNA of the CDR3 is TGTGCCAGTAGTACAGGGTCGCGGCTCTCTGGGGCCAACGTCCTGACTTTC.

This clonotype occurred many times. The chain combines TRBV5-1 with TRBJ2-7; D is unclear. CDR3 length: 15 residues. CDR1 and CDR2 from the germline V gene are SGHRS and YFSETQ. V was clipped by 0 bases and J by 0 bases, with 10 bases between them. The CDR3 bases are TGCGCCAGCAGCTTGGCTTCTCTTAGCTCCTACGAGCAGTACTTC. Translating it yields CASSLASLSSYEQYF.

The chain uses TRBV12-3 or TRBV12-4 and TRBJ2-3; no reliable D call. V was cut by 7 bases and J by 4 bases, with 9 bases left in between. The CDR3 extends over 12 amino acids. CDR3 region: CASNPASDTQYF. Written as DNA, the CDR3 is TGTGCCAGCAACCCAGCATCAGATACGCAGTATTTT.

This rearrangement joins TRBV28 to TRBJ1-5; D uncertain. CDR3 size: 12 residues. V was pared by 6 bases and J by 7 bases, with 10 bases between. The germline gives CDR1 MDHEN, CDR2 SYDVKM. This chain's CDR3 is CASRNREQPQHF. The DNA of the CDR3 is TGTGCCAGCAGAAACCGAGAGCAGCCCCAGCATTTT.

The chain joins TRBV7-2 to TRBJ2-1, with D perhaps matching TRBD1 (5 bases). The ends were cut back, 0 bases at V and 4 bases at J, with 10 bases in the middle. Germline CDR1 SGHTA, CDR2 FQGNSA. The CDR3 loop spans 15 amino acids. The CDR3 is CASSLAQGWYNEQFF. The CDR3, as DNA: TGTGCCAGCAGCTTAGCTCAGGGTTGGTACAATGAGCAGTTCTTC.

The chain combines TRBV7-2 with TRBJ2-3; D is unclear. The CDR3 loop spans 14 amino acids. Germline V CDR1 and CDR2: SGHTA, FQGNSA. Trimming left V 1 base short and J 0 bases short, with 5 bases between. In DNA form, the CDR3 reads TGTGCCAGCAGCTTAGGGGCTAGCACAGATACGCAGTATTTT. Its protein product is CASSLGASTDTQYF.

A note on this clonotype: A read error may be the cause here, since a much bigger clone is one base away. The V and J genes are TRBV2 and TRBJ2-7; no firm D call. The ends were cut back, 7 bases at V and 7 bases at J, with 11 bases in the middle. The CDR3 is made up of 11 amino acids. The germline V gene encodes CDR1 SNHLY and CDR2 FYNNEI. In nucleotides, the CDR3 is TGTGCCAGCACTATTACCAATGAGCAGTACTTC. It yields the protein CASTITNEQYF.

In DNA form, the CDR3 reads TGTGCCAGCAGTTTAGGTCAAGAGACCCAGTTCTTC. It encodes CASSLGQETQFF. V usage is TRBV12-3 or TRBV12-4 and J usage is TRBJ2-1, with D unresolved. This CDR3 region has 12 residues. The ends were cut back, 1 base at V and 13 bases at J, with 11 bases in the middle.

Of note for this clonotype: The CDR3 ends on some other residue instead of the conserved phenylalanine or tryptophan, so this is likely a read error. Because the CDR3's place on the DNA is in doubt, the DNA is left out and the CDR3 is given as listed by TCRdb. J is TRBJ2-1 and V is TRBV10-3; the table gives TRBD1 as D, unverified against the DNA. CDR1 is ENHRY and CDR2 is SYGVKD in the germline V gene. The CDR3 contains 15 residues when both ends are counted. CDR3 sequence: CASQGGWGLRAVLRA.

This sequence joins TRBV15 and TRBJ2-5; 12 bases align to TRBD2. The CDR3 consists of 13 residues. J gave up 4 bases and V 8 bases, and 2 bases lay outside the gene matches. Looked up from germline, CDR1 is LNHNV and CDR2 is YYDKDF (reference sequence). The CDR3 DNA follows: TGTGCCACCTCGGGACTAGCGGGAGAGACCCAGTACTTC. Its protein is CATSGLAGETQYF.

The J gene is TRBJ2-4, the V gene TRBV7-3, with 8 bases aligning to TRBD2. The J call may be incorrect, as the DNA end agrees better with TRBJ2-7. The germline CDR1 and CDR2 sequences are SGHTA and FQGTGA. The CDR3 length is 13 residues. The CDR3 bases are TGTGCCAGCAGCTTAGCGGGAGGACACGAGCAGTACTTC. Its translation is CASSLAGGHEQYF.